The rows below give T cell receptor beta chains drawn from one sample of a study of shared clonotypes between healthy human individuals. The method was immunoSEQ multiplex PCR; TCRdb's version includes in-frame clones alone and lacks a portion of them. The repertoire holds around 550,000 clones, with 85% to 95% as singletons. Sequencing input: naive CD8+ T cells sorted from blood. These receptors were obtained from a woman between 25 and 40 years old in good health. The CDR3 runs from the conserved cysteine through the conserved F or W. Each record gives: CDR3 protein, CDR3 DNA, clone size, D gene, J gene, V gene. The D gene is left open where the match is weak. Size values are once, few and many counts, or a class for expanded clones, and some rows have none.

CASSSTLEAYEQYF | TGTGCCAGCAGCTCAACACTTGAAGCCTACGAGCAGTACTTC | . | . | TRBJ2-7 | TRBV7-9
CASSHDGEGEGTEAFF | TGTGCCAGCAGTCATGACGGGGAGGGGGAGGGGACTGAAGCTTTCTTT | . | . | TRBJ1-1 | TRBV28
CASSLNWDRLDF | TGTGCCAGCAGCTTAAATTGGGATAGGCTGGACTTC | . | . | TRBJ2-7 | TRBV7-8
CASSLDPIYEQYF | TGTGCCAGCAGCTTAGATCCCATCTACGAGCAGTACTTC | . | . | TRBJ2-7 | TRBV11-2
CASSLYQETQYF | TGTGCCAGCAGCTTGTACCAAGAGACCCAGTACTTC | . | . | TRBJ2-5 | TRBV5-6
CASSLVSGREQYF | TGTGCCAGCAGCTTAGTCTCAGGGAGGGAGCAGTACTTC | . | . | TRBJ2-7 | TRBV7-9
CASTEAIAGVMGSYEQYF | TGTGCCAGCACCGAGGCAATAGCGGGAGTTATGGGGTCCTACGAGCAGTACTTC | . | TRBD2 | TRBJ2-7 | TRBV2
CASSLDEFPPGLYGYTF | TGTGCCAGCAGCTTAGATGAGTTCCCGCCAGGGCTATATGGCTACACCTTC | . | . | TRBJ1-2 | TRBV11-2
CASSVTSSYEQYF | TGTGCCAGCAGTGTCACAAGCTCCTACGAGCAGTACTTC | . | . | TRBJ2-7 | TRBV6-1
CSVEGQFAGELFF | TGCAGCGTCGAGGGACAGTTTGCCGGGGAGCTGTTTTTT | . | TRBD1 | TRBJ2-2 | TRBV29-1
CASSLGRSSGNTIYF | TGTGCCAGCAGCCTGGGACGGAGCTCTGGAAACACCATATATTTT | . | . | TRBJ1-3 | TRBV11-2
CSVEGATYEQYF | TGCAGCGTTGAAGGGGCAACGTACGAGCAGTACTTC | once | . | TRBJ2-7 | TRBV29-1
CAWSMTGTTEAFF | TGTGCCTGGAGTATGACAGGGACCACTGAAGCTTTCTTT | . | TRBD1 | TRBJ1-1 | TRBV30
CASSQGRSSNQPQHF | TGTGCCAGCAGCCAGGGACGGAGTAGCAATCAGCCCCAGCATTTT | . | . | TRBJ1-5 | TRBV13
CASSYLGNYEQYF | TGCGCCAGCAGCTACCTGGGTAACTACGAGCAGTACTTC | . | . | TRBJ2-7 | TRBV5-1
CSVTPGGASNEQYF | TGCAGCGTCACCCCGGGGGGGGCAAGCAACGAGCAGTACTTC | . | TRBD2 | TRBJ2-7 | TRBV29-1
CASSLNSGREQYF | TGTGCCAGCAGCTTAAACAGCGGCCGGGAGCAGTACTTC | . | . | TRBJ2-7 | TRBV11-1
CASSISYEQYF | TGTGCCAGCAGCATTTCCTACGAGCAGTACTTC | . | . | TRBJ2-7 | TRBV5-6
CASSLPPGTGGENEQFF | TGTGCCAGCAGCCTACCCCCGGGGACAGGGGGCGAGAATGAGCAGTTCTTC | . | TRBD1 | TRBJ2-1 | TRBV13
CASRAEGLAVPSSTDTQYF | TGTGCCAGCAGGGCGGAAGGCCTAGCGGTCCCCTCTAGCACAGATACGCAGTATTTT | . | TRBD2 | TRBJ2-3 | TRBV28
CASSGRTSTDTQYF | TGTGCCAGCAGCGGGCGGACTTCCACAGATACGCAGTATTTT | once | . | TRBJ2-3 | TRBV9
CASSGRRSGQFF | TGTGCCAGCAGCGGAAGGCGGTCGGGGCAGTTCTTC | . | . | TRBJ2-1 | TRBV9
CASSLLAGALYEQFF | TGTGCCAGCAGCTTACTAGCGGGAGCTCTCTATGAGCAGTTCTTC | . | TRBD2 | TRBJ2-1 | TRBV27
CASSIWGYEPQHF | TGTGCCAGTAGTATTTGGGGGTATGAGCCCCAGCATTTT | few | . | TRBJ1-5 | TRBV19
CASSLSGGRAPDTQYF | TGTGCCAGCAGTTTGTCTGGCGGGAGGGCCCCAGATACGCAGTATTTT | . | TRBD2 | TRBJ2-3 | TRBV27
CASTGTSTREQFF | TGTGCCAGTACCGGGACTAGCACCCGTGAGCAGTTCTTC | . | TRBD2 | TRBJ2-1 | TRBV19
CASSPGHWLSSTDTQYF | TGTGCCAGCTCACCAGGTCACTGGCTCTCCAGCACAGATACGCAGTATTTT | . | . | TRBJ2-3 | TRBV18
CSVEVGDPLTQHF | TGCAGCGTTGAGGTAGGGGATCCCTTGACCCAGCATTTT | . | . | TRBJ1-5 | TRBV29-1
CASSAMADSVEFLEKLFF | TGTGCCAGCAGTGCGATGGCCGATTCAGTCGAGTTTCTTGAAAAACTGTTTTTT | . | . | TRBJ1-4 | TRBV27
CASALGADANTGELFF | TGTGCCAGCGCCTTGGGGGCGGACGCGAACACCGGGGAGCTGTTTTTT | . | . | TRBJ2-2 | TRBV5-6
CASSFGGDTQYF | TGTGCCAGCAGCTTCGGTGGGGATACGCAGTATTTT | . | . | TRBJ2-3 | TRBV7-6
CASSLAGAGTNYGYTF | TGTGCCAGCAGCTTGGCCGGGGCAGGGACTAACTATGGCTACACCTTC | . | . | TRBJ1-2 | TRBV5-4
CASSSFRTSRRGNTQYF | TGTGCCAGCAGCTCCTTCCGGACTAGCCGGAGGGGAAATACGCAGTATTTT | . | TRBD2 | TRBJ2-3 | TRBV7-9
CASSKGLAGGPSYNEQFF | TGTGCCAGCAGTAAGGGACTAGCGGGAGGGCCCTCCTACAATGAGCAGTTCTTC | . | TRBD2 | TRBJ2-1 | TRBV28
CASSLFGTGTGEQYF | TGTGCCAGCAGTTTATTTGGGACAGGGACTGGCGAGCAGTACTTC | . | TRBD1 | TRBJ2-7 | TRBV27
CASSLTGGEDNEQFF | TGTGCCAGCAGTCTGACAGGGGGGGAGGACAATGAGCAGTTCTTC | . | TRBD1 | TRBJ2-1 | TRBV27
CASSRQGSITDTQYF | TGTGCCAGTAGCCGACAGGGGTCGATCACAGATACGCAGTATTTT | . | TRBD1 | TRBJ2-3 | TRBV19
CASSLVPSYEQYF | TGTGCCAGCAGCTTGGTGCCCTCCTACGAGCAGTACTTC | once | . | TRBJ2-7 | TRBV5-6
CASSLARGDEQYF | TGCGCCAGCAGCTTGGCAAGGGGCGACGAGCAGTACTTC | . | . | TRBJ2-7 | TRBV5-1
CASSAITYEQYF | TGTGCCAGCAGCGCAATAACCTACGAGCAGTACTTC | . | . | TRBJ2-7 | TRBV7-8
CAWTSSVGAFF | TGTGCCTGGACATCCTCGGTGGGGGCTTTCTTT | . | . | TRBJ1-1 | TRBV30
CASSLGQGQGAYEQYF | TGTGCCAGCAGTTTAGGTCAAGGACAGGGCGCCTACGAGCAGTACTTC | . | TRBD1 | TRBJ2-7 | TRBV6-5
CASSFLRNNEQFF | TGTGCCAGCAGTTTTTTGAGGAACAATGAGCAGTTCTTC | . | . | TRBJ2-1 | TRBV28
CASSLSLLNGEQFF | TGTGCCAGCAGCTTATCCCTCCTTAATGGTGAGCAGTTCTTC | . | . | TRBJ2-1 | TRBV7-9
CASSSSEKLFF | TGTGCCAGCAGCTCCAGTGAAAAACTGTTTTTT | . | . | TRBJ1-4 | TRBV2
CASSLSKTTGELFF | TGTGCCAGCAGTTTATCCAAGACCACCGGGGAGCTGTTTTTT | . | . | TRBJ2-2 | TRBV27
CASTAGVLSGNTIYF | TGTGCCAGCACCGCTGGCGTTCTCTCTGGAAACACCATATATTTT | . | . | TRBJ1-3 | TRBV7-9
CAWTPSGNEQFF | TGTGCCTGGACCCCTAGCGGGAATGAGCAGTTCTTC | . | TRBD2 | TRBJ2-1 | TRBV30
CASSQSRSGNEQFF | TGTGCCAGCAGTCAATCCCGGAGCGGCAATGAGCAGTTCTTC | . | . | TRBJ2-1 | TRBV27
CSVDGHGLDWVNEQFF | TGCAGCGTTGACGGACATGGACTAGATTGGGTCAATGAGCAGTTCTTC | . | TRBD2 | TRBJ2-1 | TRBV29-1
CAWSEGSAVEQFF | TGTGCCTGGAGTGAGGGGTCGGCGGTAGAGCAGTTCTTC | . | . | TRBJ2-1 | TRBV30